This paragraph covers one T cell receptor beta chain sequence. This specimen comes from a study of control samples from healthy donors and cancer patients. Per the germline V gene, CDR1 is SGHTS and CDR2 is YDEGEE. V lost 3 bases, J lost 4 bases, and 3 bases stayed unmatched. The CDR3 loop spans 13 amino acids. The protocol was immunoSEQ multiplex PCR, while the TCRdb copy is restricted to in-frame clones and leaves out a portion. The sample lists about 120,000 clones, about 88% seen once, with less than 3% in the top ten. The chain employs TRBV5-8 and TRBJ1-1; 7 nucleotides align to TRBD1. The sequenced material came from blood. The TCR sequence derives from a woman in her 70s in good health. CDR3 sequence: CASSSGGFTEAFF. The CDR3 DNA reads as TGTGCCAGCAGCTCAGGGGGTTTCACTGAAGCTTTCTTT. The full variable domain, rest sourced from reference TRBV5-8 and TRBJ1-1, is EAGVTQSPTHLIKTRGQQATLRCSPISGHTSVYWYQQALGLGLQFLLWYDEGEERNRGNFPPRFSGRQFPNYSSELNVNALELEDSALYLCASSSGGFTEAFFGQGTRLTVV.